These T cell receptor beta chains were read from a single sample in a study of cytomegalovirus exposure and HLA in healthy donors. Libraries were prepared by immunoSEQ multiplex PCR; TCRdb keeps only in-frame clonotypes and omits some of them. The repertoire consists of about 150,000 clones, with more than 75% occurring once and the leading ten covering roughly 5.2%. Sequencing used PBMCs. Receptors originate from a woman aged 25-40 years in good health and CMV-seronegative. Both conserved end residues are part of each CDR3. The D gene is left open where the match is weak. For some rows the clone size is stated as once, few or many, or as a class when expanded; others skip it.

D gene	V gene	clone size	J gene	CDR3 DNA	CDR3 protein
TRBD1	TRBV5-6	few	TRBJ2-7	TGTGCCAGCAGCTTGGAGCAGGGGGCAATCTACGAGCAGTACTTC	CASSLEQGAIYEQYF
-	TRBV23-1	-	TRBJ1-5	TGCGCCAGCCCTGGACAGCACAATCAGCCCCAGCATTTT	CASPGQHNQPQHF
-	TRBV5-6	-	TRBJ1-1	TGTGCCAGCAGCTTGTCTGGGGGGGAATCTTTCTTT	CASSLSGGESFF
TRBD1	TRBV9	once	TRBJ2-4	TGTGCCAGCAGCGGGGGACAGACCAGAAACATTCAGTACTTC	CASSGGQTRNIQYF
-	TRBV7-9	-	TRBJ1-2	TGTGCCAGGTGGGAGGTCGCGAATGGCTACACCTTC	CARWEVANGYTF
TRBD1	TRBV5-4	-	TRBJ1-2	TGTGCCAGCAGACTGCCTGGACAGGAAGGAGGCTACACCTTC	CASRLPGQEGGYTF
-	TRBV4-3	-	TRBJ2-3	TGCGCCAGCAGCCCCTCTTCCCGGGGTGATACGCAGTATTTT	CASSPSSRGDTQYF
-	TRBV7-2	-	TRBJ2-5	TGTGCCAGCAGCTTTGTGGGGGGTCCGCGGGGGACCCAGTACTTC	CASSFVGGPRGTQYF
-	TRBV14	-	TRBJ1-2	TGTGCCAGCAGCCAGATACAGGGTGGCGGCTATGGCTACACCTTC	CASSQIQGGGYGYTF
-	TRBV7-9	-	TRBJ1-2	TGTGCCAGCGGCCACTCCCTCGCAGGCTATGGCTACACCTTC	CASGHSLAGYGYTF
-	TRBV7-2	-	TRBJ2-2	TGTGCCAGCCGCGGGGACGTCACCGGGGAGCTGTTTTTT	CASRGDVTGELFF
TRBD2	TRBV19	-	TRBJ2-7	TGTGCCAGTAGTATCGGGAGGGGGACTAGCGGAGAGCAGTACTTC	CASSIGRGTSGEQYF
-	TRBV4-1	-	TRBJ2-5	TGCGCCAGCAGCCAAGAATGGCCCACGTCGAGGGAGCAGTACTTC	CASSQEWPTSREQYF
-	TRBV19	-	TRBJ2-6	TGTGCCAGTAGTACAGGGTCTGGGGCCAACGTCCTGACTTTC	CASSTGSGANVLTF
TRBD1	TRBV4-2	-	TRBJ1-4	TGTGCCAGCAGCCAAGATCATCGACAGGGAAATGAAAAACTGTTTTTT	CASSQDHRQGNEKLFF
TRBD2	TRBV7-2	-	TRBJ2-5	TGTGCCAGCAGCCCCCACCCAGGGAGCGGGGGGTACCAAGAGACCCAGTACTTC	CASSPHPGSGGYQETQYF
TRBD1	TRBV5-4	-	TRBJ2-2	TGTGCCAGCAGCCTACAGGGGAGTCTCCTCGGGGAGCTGTTTTTT	CASSLQGSLLGELFF
TRBD2	TRBV2	-	TRBJ2-1	TGTGCCAGCTCATACCTAGCGGGAGGGTACAATGAGCAGTTCTTC	CASSYLAGGYNEQFF
TRBD1	TRBV5-1	-	TRBJ2-1	TGCGCCAGCAGCCCCGGACAGGGGGCCTGGAATGAGCAGTTCTTC	CASSPGQGAWNEQFF
-	TRBV30	-	TRBJ2-7	TGTGCCTGGACCCGCCCAGGTTCCTACGAGCAGTACTTC	CAWTRPGSYEQYF